This T cell receptor beta chain was recovered during a study of CD8+CD57+ T cells in acquired aplastic anemia. Across the study: DNA from sorted CD4+ and CD8+ cells averaged around 3 ug. The average read count for CD4+ cells in healthy donors was 8.5 million to 11 million.

The study profiled TCR beta VDJ and CDR3 using genomic DNA as template. From the reads, TCRdb called clonotypes with MiXCR, one entry per CDR3 protein. There are about 160,000 distinct CDR3 sequences in the sample; roughly 45% occur only once, and 0.8% to 1.1% lies in the top ten. This sequence originates from a human donor in good health. The sequenced material came from sorted CD4+, CD8+, or CD8+CD57+ T cells (not recorded which) from PBMCs.

Here the CDR3 reads CATSRGTGAEAFF. CDR3 nucleotides: TGTGCCACCAGCAGAGGGACAGGGGCTGAAGCTTTCTTT. The V gene is TRBV15, the J gene TRBJ1-1, with 9 bases lining up with TRBD1. V trimming: 1 base; J trimming: 6 bases; junction bases outside the gene matches: 0. The CDR3 sequence is 13 residues long. The V gene's germline CDR1 is LNHNV and CDR2 YYDKDF (reference sequence).